The subject of this entry is one T cell receptor beta chain. This record comes from a study of T cell changes during pregnancy in multiple sclerosis. Assay: immunoSEQ multiplex PCR; the TCRdb copy retains only in-frame clones and omits some. This repertoire shows about 64,000 clones, about nine tenths found once; its top ten account for approximately 1.2%. This CDR3 has 18 amino acids. With 4 bases removed from V and 0 bases from J, the gap between germline ends came to 20 bases. In germline, CDR1 is SGHKS, CDR2 YYEKEE (reference sequence). This TCR came from a female donor with multiple sclerosis, enrolled in a pregnancy study. The input for sequencing was peripheral blood, taken in the second trimester of pregnancy. This chain joins TRBV5-5 and TRBJ1-5; perhaps TRBD1 as D (6 bases). The CDR3 nucleotides are TGTGCCAGCAGCCCGAGGACAGACTACCTTTATAGCAATCAGCCCCAGCATTTT. Protein sequence: CASSPRTDYLYSNQPQHF. Supplemented by reference TRBV5-5 and TRBJ1-5, the full variable domain reads DAGVTQSPTHLIKTRGQQVTLRCSPISGHKSVSWYQQVLGQGPQFIFQYYEKEERGRGNFPDRFSARQFPNYSSELNVNALLLGDSALYLCASSPRTDYLYSNQPQHFGDGTRLSIL.